The rows below give T cell receptor beta chains drawn from one sample of a study of stem cell transplantation in POMP-related autoinflammatory disease. Generated by immunoSEQ multiplex PCR, the TCRdb table keeps only in-frame clones and is missing some. This sample has 20,000 to 30,000 clones, with approximately 78% found just once. This specimen consisted of CD4+ T cells from PBMCs, obtained before stem cell transplantation. These receptors originate from a human donor with POMP-related autoinflammation and immune dysregulation (PRAID). Both conserved end residues are part of each CDR3. A D gene is named only where the DNA matches it firmly. Clone size is stated in some rows and not others, as once, few, many or a class when expanded.

J,D,size,V,CDR3,DNA
TRBJ2-7,NA,NA,TRBV7-9,CASSLGEQYF,TGTGCCAGCAGCTTAGGTGAGCAGTACTTC
TRBJ1-3,TRBD1,NA,TRBV28,CASRPGGPGNTIYF,TGTGCCAGCAGACCAGGGGGCCCTGGAAACACCATATATTTT
TRBJ2-1,NA,NA,TRBV25-1,CASSDQGLEFNEQFF,TGTGCCAGCAGTGACCAGGGACTGGAATTCAATGAGCAGTTCTTC
TRBJ2-5,TRBD1,NA,TRBV18,CASSPGQSLETQYF,TGTGCCAGCTCCCCGGGACAGTCACTAGAGACCCAGTACTTC
TRBJ2-3,TRBD2,NA,TRBV14,CASSQEILAGTDTQYF,TGTGCCAGCAGCCAAGAGATACTAGCGGGAACAGATACGCAGTATTTT
TRBJ2-1,TRBD2,NA,TRBV6-5,CASSYSPGLAINEQFF,TGTGCCAGCAGTTACTCGCCCGGACTAGCGATCAATGAGCAGTTCTTC
TRBJ2-2,TRBD1,NA,TRBV7-9,CASSATRGQGATGELFF,TGTGCCAGCAGCGCTACGAGAGGACAGGGGGCCACCGGGGAGCTGTTTTTT
TRBJ2-7,NA,NA,TRBV7-8,CASSPLGPTYEQYF,TGTGCCAGCAGCCCTCTGGGGCCTACCTACGAGCAGTACTTC
TRBJ1-2,TRBD1,few,TRBV16,CASSPTGTGGNYGYTF,TGTGCCAGCAGCCCGACTGGGACAGGGGGTAACTATGGCTACACCTTC
TRBJ2-5,TRBD2,NA,TRBV11-2,CASSPRGGPETQYF,TGTGCCAGCAGCCCCCGGGGGGGCCCAGAGACCCAGTACTTC
TRBJ2-7,TRBD2,NA,TRBV6-6,CASSRGEAYEQYF,TGTGCCAGCAGTCGGGGGGAGGCCTACGAGCAGTACTTC
TRBJ2-1,NA,NA,TRBV28,CASSLWGGRGGEQFF,TGTGCCAGCAGTTTATGGGGGGGGCGCGGAGGCGAGCAGTTCTTC
TRBJ1-2,NA,NA,TRBV6-6,CASSWITGRSGYTF,TGTGCCAGCAGCTGGATAACAGGGCGTAGTGGCTACACCTTC
TRBJ1-2,NA,once,TRBV5-4,CASSYGINYGYTF,TGTGCCAGCAGCTACGGGATCAATTATGGCTACACCTTC
TRBJ2-3,NA,NA,TRBV29-1,CSVGVGDTQYF,TGCAGCGTTGGTGTCGGAGATACGCAGTATTTT
TRBJ1-5,NA,NA,TRBV27,CASSFSRSQPQHF,TGTGCCAGCAGTTTTTCCCGGAGTCAGCCCCAGCATTTT